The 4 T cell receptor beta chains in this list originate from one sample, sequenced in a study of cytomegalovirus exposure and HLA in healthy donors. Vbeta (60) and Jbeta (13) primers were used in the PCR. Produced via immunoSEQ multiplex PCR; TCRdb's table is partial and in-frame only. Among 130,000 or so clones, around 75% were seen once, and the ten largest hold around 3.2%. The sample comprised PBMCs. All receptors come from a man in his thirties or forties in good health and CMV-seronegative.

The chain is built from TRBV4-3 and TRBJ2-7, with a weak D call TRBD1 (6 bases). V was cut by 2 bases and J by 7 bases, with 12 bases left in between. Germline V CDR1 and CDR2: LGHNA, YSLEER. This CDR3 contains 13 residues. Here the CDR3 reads CASSQQQGREQYF. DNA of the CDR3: TGCGCCAGCAGCCAACAACAGGGTCGAGAGCAGTACTTC.

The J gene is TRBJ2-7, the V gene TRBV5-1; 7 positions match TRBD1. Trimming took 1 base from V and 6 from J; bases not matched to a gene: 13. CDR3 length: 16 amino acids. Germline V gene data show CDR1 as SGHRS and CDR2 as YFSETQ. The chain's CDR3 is CASSLSGGRLAGEQYF. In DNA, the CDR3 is TGCGCCAGCAGCTTGTCAGGGGGACGGTTGGCGGGCGAGCAGTACTTC. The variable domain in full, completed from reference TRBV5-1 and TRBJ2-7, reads KAGVTQTPRYLIKTRGQQVTLSCSPISGHRSVSWYQQTPGQGLQFLFEYFSETQRNKGNFPGRFSGRQFSNSRSEMNVSTLELGDSALYLCASSLSGGRLAGEQYFGPGTRLTVT.

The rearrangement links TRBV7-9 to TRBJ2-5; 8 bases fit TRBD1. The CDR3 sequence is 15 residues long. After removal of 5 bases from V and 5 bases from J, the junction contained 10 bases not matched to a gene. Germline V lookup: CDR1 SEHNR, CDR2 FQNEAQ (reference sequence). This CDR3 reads CASSAVQGEGETQYF. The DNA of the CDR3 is TGTGCCAGCAGCGCCGTACAGGGGGAAGGTGAGACCCAGTACTTC.

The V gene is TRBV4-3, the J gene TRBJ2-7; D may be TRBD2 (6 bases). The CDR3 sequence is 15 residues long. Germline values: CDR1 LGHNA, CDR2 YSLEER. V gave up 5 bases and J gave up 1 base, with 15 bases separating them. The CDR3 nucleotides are TGCGCCAGCAGCGCAGGGAGGCGGTTTTCCTACGAGCAGTACTTC. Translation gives CASSAGRRFSYEQYF.